This T cell receptor (beta chain) was found in a study of beta chain features in type 1 diabetes. The overall study: Patients looked much like healthy donors when it came to age, gender and cell yields.

Study-level points and caveats: Possibly, sequencing cDNA over-represented cells that had high TCR expression levels. Still unanswered here is whether HLA type influences TCRB rearrangement. When Type 1 diabetes patients were examined, their TCRB CDR3s proved moderately but significantly shorter in all four CD4+ subsets.

The junction had 8 bases not matched to a gene; V was cut back by 6 bases and J by 8 bases. The CDR3 extends over 13 amino acids. Germline V gene lookup returns CDR1 MNHEY and CDR2 SVGAGI. Points on this clone: Its antigen is not known.

Investigators reverse transcribed all isolated RNA, so they sequenced expressed TCRB transcripts. Libraries were prepared by immunoSEQ multiplex PCR; TCRdb keeps only in-frame clonotypes and omits some of them. The sample has approximately 150,000 clones; less than 15% are singletons. A single heparinised blood sample, averaging around 0.11 L, was obtained per donor. The sequencing sample was made of central memory CD4+ T cells from blood. The chain links TRBV6-5 to TRBJ1-2; 8 bases are a match to TRBD1. The source of this sequence is a man aged 18 to 30 with type 1 diabetes. The CDR3 spells CASRDRDRLGYTF. The CDR3 nucleotides read TGTGCCAGCAGGGACAGGGATCGACTCGGCTACACCTTC.